This T cell receptor (beta chain) emerged from a study of control samples from healthy donors and cancer patients. The CDR3 is 15 amino acids. Trimming stripped 5 bases from V and 4 bases from J, with 17 bases between. Germline CDR1 reads SGHNT; CDR2 reads YENEEA. The method was immunoSEQ multiplex PCR; TCRdb's version includes in-frame clones alone and lacks a portion of them. The sample lists more than 50,000 clones, approximately 85% occurring once. The rearrangement uses TRBV11-3 and TRBJ1-1, with D possibly being TRBD1 (6 bases). Sequenced sample: blood. The clonotype originates from a man in his forties in good health. In DNA form, the CDR3 reads TGTGCCAGCAGCCTGCAGACAGGTGTGGGCACTGAAGCTTTCTTT. Translation gives CASSLQTGVGTEAFF.